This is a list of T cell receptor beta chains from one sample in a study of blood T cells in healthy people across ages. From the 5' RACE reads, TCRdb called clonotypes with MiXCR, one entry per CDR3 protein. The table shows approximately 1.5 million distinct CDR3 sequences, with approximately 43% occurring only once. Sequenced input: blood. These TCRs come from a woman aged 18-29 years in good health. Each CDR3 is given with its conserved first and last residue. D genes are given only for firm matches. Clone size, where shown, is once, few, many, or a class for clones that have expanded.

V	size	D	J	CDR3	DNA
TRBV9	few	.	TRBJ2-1	CASSVRSVDYNEQFF	TGTGCCAGCAGCGTAAGATCGGTCGATTACAATGAGCAGTTCTTC
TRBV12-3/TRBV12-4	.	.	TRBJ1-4	CASSLAETTNEKLFF	TGTGCCAGCAGTTTAGCAGAAACAACTAATGAAAAACTGTTTTTT
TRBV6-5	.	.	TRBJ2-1	CASSTDSQETQFF	TGTGCCAGCAGTACAGACAGCCAAGAGACCCAGTTCTTC
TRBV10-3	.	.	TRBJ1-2	CAIRGTGRGYTF	TGTGCCATCAGGGGGACGGGTCGTGGCTACACCTTC
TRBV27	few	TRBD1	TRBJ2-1	CASSLLGQGAYNEQFF	TGTGCCAGCAGTTTATTGGGACAGGGGGCTTACAATGAGCAGTTCTTC
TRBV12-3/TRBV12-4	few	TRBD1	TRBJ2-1	CASSFQGAPSSYNEQFF	TGTGCCAGCAGTTTCCAGGGGGCTCCTAGCTCCTACAATGAGCAGTTCTTC
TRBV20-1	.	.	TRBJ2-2	CSADRTGELFF	TGCAGTGCCGACAGAACCGGGGAGCTGTTTTTT
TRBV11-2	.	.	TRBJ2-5	CASSLVLTRNNEQYF	TGTGCCAGCAGCTTAGTATTAACCAGAAACAATGAGCAGTACTTC
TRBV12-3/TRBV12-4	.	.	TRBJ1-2	CAGRSIGYTF	TGTGCCGGCAGATCGATTGGCTACACCTTC
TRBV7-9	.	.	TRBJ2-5	CASSLQEAETQYF	TGTGCCAGCAGCTTACAGGAAGCAGAGACCCAGTACTTC
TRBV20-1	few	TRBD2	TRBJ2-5	CSAEGLAGGQETQYF	TGCAGTGCGGAAGGACTAGCGGGGGGTCAAGAGACCCAGTACTTC
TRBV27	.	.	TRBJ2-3	CASSLSVGHTDTQYF	TGTGCCAGCAGTTTATCCGTAGGGCACACAGATACGCAGTATTTT
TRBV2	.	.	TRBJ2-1	CASSEVTFYNEQFF	TGTGCCAGCAGTGAGGTGACATTCTACAATGAGCAGTTCTTC